The rows below give T cell receptor beta chains drawn from one sample of a study of shared clonotypes between healthy human individuals. Measured with immunoSEQ multiplex PCR; TCRdb has only the in-frame clones, and not every one. The profile shows some 740,000 clones, 80% to 95% of them singletons. Sample: naive CD8+ T cells sorted from blood. The receptors were gathered from a man between 25 and 39 years old in good health. Each CDR3 is given with its conserved first and last residue. The D gene is left open where the match is weak. For some rows the clone size is stated as once, few or many, or as a class when expanded; others skip it.

j_call: TRBJ1-2
clone_size: -
d_call: -
v_call: TRBV7-2
cdr3_nt: TGTGCCAGCAGCTTAGGAGCGACTAACTATGGCTACACCTTC
cdr3_aa: CASSLGATNYGYTF

j_call: TRBJ2-7
clone_size: -
d_call: -
v_call: TRBV14
cdr3_nt: TGTGCCAGCAGCCAAGTGACGGTTGCCTACGAGCAGTACTTC
cdr3_aa: CASSQVTVAYEQYF

j_call: TRBJ1-5
clone_size: -
d_call: TRBD1
v_call: TRBV30
cdr3_nt: TGTGCCTGGAGTGTGGGACAGGGCAATCAGCCCCAGCATTTT
cdr3_aa: CAWSVGQGNQPQHF

j_call: TRBJ2-7
clone_size: -
d_call: -
v_call: TRBV4-1
cdr3_nt: TGCGCCAGCAGTTCCGTCATAACCCCCGAGCAGTACTTC
cdr3_aa: CASSSVITPEQYF

j_call: TRBJ2-7
clone_size: -
d_call: TRBD2
v_call: TRBV11-2
cdr3_nt: TGTGCCAGCAGCTCCAGACTAGCGGGACACTCCTACGAGCAGTACTTC
cdr3_aa: CASSSRLAGHSYEQYF

j_call: TRBJ1-5
clone_size: -
d_call: -
v_call: TRBV7-8
cdr3_nt: TGTGCCAGCAGCTTATGGGTGTTAGGGGTTCAGCCCCAGCATTTT
cdr3_aa: CASSLWVLGVQPQHF

j_call: TRBJ1-4
clone_size: -
d_call: -
v_call: TRBV5-1
cdr3_nt: TGCGCCAGCAGCTTGGACAGACGGGGAGGGGAGGAAAAACTGTTTTTT
cdr3_aa: CASSLDRRGGEEKLFF

j_call: TRBJ1-5
clone_size: once
d_call: -
v_call: TRBV27
cdr3_nt: TGTGCCAGCAGTTTTGCAGGACTGGATCAGCCCCAGCATTTT
cdr3_aa: CASSFAGLDQPQHF

j_call: TRBJ2-1
clone_size: -
d_call: -
v_call: TRBV9
cdr3_nt: TGTGCCAGCAGCGGACAGTATGAGCAGTTCTTC
cdr3_aa: CASSGQYEQFF

j_call: TRBJ2-7
clone_size: -
d_call: -
v_call: TRBV7-9
cdr3_nt: TGTGCCAGCACCCTAGGGTTTTCGGGCTACGAGCAGTACTTC
cdr3_aa: CASTLGFSGYEQYF

j_call: TRBJ2-1
clone_size: once
d_call: -
v_call: TRBV4-3
cdr3_nt: TGCGCCAGCAGCCAAGATCTCGGGGGCTACAATGAGCAGTTCTTC
cdr3_aa: CASSQDLGGYNEQFF

j_call: TRBJ1-1
clone_size: -
d_call: TRBD1
v_call: TRBV28
cdr3_nt: TGTGCCAGCCGGAAGAGGGACAGGGGGGCCACTGAAGCTTTCTTT
cdr3_aa: CASRKRDRGATEAFF

j_call: TRBJ2-3
clone_size: -
d_call: -
v_call: TRBV7-9
cdr3_nt: TGTGCCAGCAGCTTATTCCCCGATGTAGGGACAGATACGCAGTATTTT
cdr3_aa: CASSLFPDVGTDTQYF

j_call: TRBJ2-3
clone_size: -
d_call: -
v_call: TRBV20-1
cdr3_nt: TGCTGGGGAGATACGCAGTATTTT
cdr3_aa: CWGDTQYF

j_call: TRBJ1-1
clone_size: -
d_call: -
v_call: TRBV7-9
cdr3_nt: TGTGCCAGCAGACTCCCCAGGAACACTGAAGCTTTCTTT
cdr3_aa: CASRLPRNTEAFF

j_call: TRBJ2-4
clone_size: -
d_call: -
v_call: TRBV7-8
cdr3_nt: TGTGCCAGCAGCTTATTCCGGCGGAACACCAAAAACATTCAGTACTTC
cdr3_aa: CASSLFRRNTKNIQYF

j_call: TRBJ2-5
clone_size: -
d_call: -
v_call: TRBV21-1
cdr3_nt: TGTGCCAGCAGCAAACTAGCGGGAGTGATTTGGGATCAAGAGACCCAGTACTTC
cdr3_aa: CASSKLAGVIWDQETQYF

j_call: TRBJ1-5
clone_size: -
d_call: -
v_call: TRBV4-1
cdr3_nt: TGCGCCAGCAGCCAGGGTGACAGCAATCAGCCCCAGCATTTT
cdr3_aa: CASSQGDSNQPQHF

j_call: TRBJ2-1
clone_size: -
d_call: -
v_call: TRBV19
cdr3_nt: TGTGCCAGTAGTATGATAGGCGGGACATATGAGCAGTTCTTC
cdr3_aa: CASSMIGGTYEQFF

j_call: TRBJ1-5
clone_size: -
d_call: TRBD1
v_call: TRBV5-6
cdr3_nt: TGTGCCAGCAGCTTGGGAAAAGACAGGGGGCAATATAGCAATCAGCCCCAGCATTTT
cdr3_aa: CASSLGKDRGQYSNQPQHF

j_call: TRBJ2-3
clone_size: -
d_call: -
v_call: TRBV5-8
cdr3_nt: TGTGCCAGCAACCCGGCGATCGGGGTTAGCACAGATACGCAGTATTTT
cdr3_aa: CASNPAIGVSTDTQYF

j_call: TRBJ2-7
clone_size: -
d_call: -
v_call: TRBV7-9
cdr3_nt: TGTGCCAGCAGCTCCGGCGTCGCGGACCGATCCTACGAGCAGTACTTC
cdr3_aa: CASSSGVADRSYEQYF

j_call: TRBJ2-1
clone_size: -
d_call: -
v_call: TRBV7-2
cdr3_nt: TGTGCCAGCAGCTTAATTGGGCGCCCGGGGGTCTTC
cdr3_aa: CASSLIGRPGVF

j_call: TRBJ2-2
clone_size: -
d_call: -
v_call: TRBV7-6
cdr3_nt: TGTGCCAGCAGCGTTAGACAGAACACCGGGGAGCTGTTTTTT
cdr3_aa: CASSVRQNTGELFF

j_call: TRBJ2-7
clone_size: -
d_call: TRBD2
v_call: TRBV5-1
cdr3_nt: TGCGCCAGCAGCCTAGGAGGTTCTAGCGGCACCTACGAGCAGTACTTC
cdr3_aa: CASSLGGSSGTYEQYF

j_call: TRBJ2-7
clone_size: -
d_call: TRBD2
v_call: TRBV19
cdr3_nt: TGTGCCAGTAGTCCCGGGGGGGTGAACGAGCAGTACTTC
cdr3_aa: CASSPGGVNEQYF

j_call: TRBJ1-5
clone_size: -
d_call: -
v_call: TRBV5-5
cdr3_nt: TGTGCCAGCAGCTTGTCAGGGTCGGGTCAGCCCCAGCATTTT
cdr3_aa: CASSLSGSGQPQHF

j_call: TRBJ2-3
clone_size: -
d_call: -
v_call: TRBV28
cdr3_nt: TGTGCCAGCCCCCGGACCGGGGCTAGCGGCACAGATACGCAGTATTTT
cdr3_aa: CASPRTGASGTDTQYF

j_call: TRBJ2-1
clone_size: -
d_call: TRBD1
v_call: TRBV19
cdr3_nt: TGTGCCAGTACAGGGGGCTCGGGAGTCGATGAGCAGTTCTTC
cdr3_aa: CASTGGSGVDEQFF

j_call: TRBJ2-1
clone_size: -
d_call: TRBD2
v_call: TRBV7-2
cdr3_nt: TGTGCCAGCAGCTTACTAGCGGGAAGGCCCCAGATGGGGTTCTTC
cdr3_aa: CASSLLAGRPQMGFF

j_call: TRBJ2-2
clone_size: -
d_call: -
v_call: TRBV19
cdr3_nt: TGTGCCAGTAGTTACGGGACGGACACCGGGGAGCTGTTTTTT
cdr3_aa: CASSYGTDTGELFF

j_call: TRBJ2-7
clone_size: -
d_call: -
v_call: TRBV7-2
cdr3_nt: TGTGCCAGCAGCTACCTCCCTTTCTACGAGCAGTACTTC
cdr3_aa: CASSYLPFYEQYF

j_call: TRBJ1-2
clone_size: -
d_call: -
v_call: TRBV6-5
cdr3_nt: TGTGCCAGCAGTTACTACATACAAGGAGACGGGGGCTACACCTTC
cdr3_aa: CASSYYIQGDGGYTF

j_call: TRBJ2-7
clone_size: -
d_call: -
v_call: TRBV6-1
cdr3_nt: TGTGCCAGCAGTGAAAGGTACGGCAGGGCTACCTACGAGCAGTACTTC
cdr3_aa: CASSERYGRATYEQYF

j_call: TRBJ2-3
clone_size: -
d_call: -
v_call: TRBV11-2
cdr3_nt: TGTGCCAGCAGCTTAGTTCCAGGGACCACAGATACGCAGTATTTT
cdr3_aa: CASSLVPGTTDTQYF

j_call: TRBJ2-1
clone_size: -
d_call: -
v_call: TRBV2
cdr3_nt: TGTGCCAGCAGTGGGAGGGGCTCGTACAATGAGCAGTTCTTC
cdr3_aa: CASSGRGSYNEQFF

j_call: TRBJ2-1
clone_size: -
d_call: -
v_call: TRBV18
cdr3_nt: TGTGCCAGCTCACATCCGTCGGTTATCTACAATGAGCAGTTCTTC
cdr3_aa: CASSHPSVIYNEQFF

j_call: TRBJ2-5
clone_size: -
d_call: -
v_call: TRBV29-1
cdr3_nt: TGCAGCGTTGACAGCATCGGGCCACAAGAGACCCAGTACTTC
cdr3_aa: CSVDSIGPQETQYF

j_call: TRBJ2-1
clone_size: -
d_call: -
v_call: TRBV7-8
cdr3_nt: TGTGCCAGCAGCCCCGGCCTGCTCCGCGAGCAGTTCTTC
cdr3_aa: CASSPGLLREQFF

j_call: TRBJ1-5
clone_size: -
d_call: TRBD1
v_call: TRBV5-5
cdr3_nt: TGTGCCAGCAGCCGAGTCTGGGACAGGGGGTTAAATCAGCCCCAGCATTTT
cdr3_aa: CASSRVWDRGLNQPQHF

j_call: TRBJ2-1
clone_size: -
d_call: -
v_call: TRBV2
cdr3_nt: TGTGCCAGCAAGCTAGAACCAATCGACAATGAGCAGTTCTTC
cdr3_aa: CASKLEPIDNEQFF

j_call: TRBJ1-5
clone_size: -
d_call: -
v_call: TRBV28
cdr3_nt: TGTGCCAGCAGTTTAACAGGGACGGCTCAGCCCCAGCATTTT
cdr3_aa: CASSLTGTAQPQHF

j_call: TRBJ2-7
clone_size: -
d_call: TRBD1
v_call: TRBV29-1
cdr3_nt: TGCAGCGTTGTTTTGGGACAGAGAAACGAGCAGTACTTC
cdr3_aa: CSVVLGQRNEQYF